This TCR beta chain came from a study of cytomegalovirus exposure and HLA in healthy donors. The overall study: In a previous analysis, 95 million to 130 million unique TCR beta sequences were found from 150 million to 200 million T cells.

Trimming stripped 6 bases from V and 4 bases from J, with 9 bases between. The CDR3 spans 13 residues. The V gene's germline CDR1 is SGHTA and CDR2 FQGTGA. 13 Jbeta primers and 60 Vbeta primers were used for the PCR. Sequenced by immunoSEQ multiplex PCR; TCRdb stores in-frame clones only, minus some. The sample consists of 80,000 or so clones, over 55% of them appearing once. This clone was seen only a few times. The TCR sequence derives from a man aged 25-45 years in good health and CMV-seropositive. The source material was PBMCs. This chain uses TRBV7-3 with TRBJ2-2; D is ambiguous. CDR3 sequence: CASRRSGTGELFF. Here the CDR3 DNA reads TGTGCCAGCAGGAGGTCGGGCACCGGGGAGCTGTTTTTT.